A single sample is the source of the 2 T cell receptor beta chains below, sequenced in a study of radiotherapy plus CTLA-4 blockade in lung cancer. Here immunoSEQ multiplex PCR was the method, and the copy in TCRdb shows in-frame clones only, minus some. The profile shows around 80,000 clones, 60% to 85% of them singletons. The source was peripheral blood, collected from a patient treated with radiotherapy plus ipilimumab. All receptors derive from a human donor with non-small cell lung cancer whose response to radiotherapy plus ipilimumab could not be evaluated. Some clones in this sample may be carry-over from other donors' samples.

This rearrangement joins TRBV9 to TRBJ2-3, with a tentative D call TRBD2 (6 bases). The V end lost 0 bases, the J end lost 1 base, and 12 bases lay between the germline ends. Germline lookup yields CDR1 SGDLS and CDR2 YYNGEE. This CDR3 spans 16 amino acids. CDR3 in amino acids: CASSVAAGGGTDTQYF. The CDR3 DNA follows: TGTGCCAGCAGCGTAGCAGCGGGTGGGGGCACAGATACGCAGTATTTT.

This clone turned up a few times. The gene calls are TRBV2 and TRBJ2-7, with D perhaps TRBD1 (7 bases). Deletions cut 11 bases from V and 9 bases from J, with 23 bases between. The CDR3 is 13 amino acids. Germline CDR1 SNHLY, CDR2 FYNNEI. CDR3: CACRRDSLPGQYF. CDR3 in DNA: TGTGCCTGTCGGCGGGACAGCCTTCCCGGGCAGTACTTC.